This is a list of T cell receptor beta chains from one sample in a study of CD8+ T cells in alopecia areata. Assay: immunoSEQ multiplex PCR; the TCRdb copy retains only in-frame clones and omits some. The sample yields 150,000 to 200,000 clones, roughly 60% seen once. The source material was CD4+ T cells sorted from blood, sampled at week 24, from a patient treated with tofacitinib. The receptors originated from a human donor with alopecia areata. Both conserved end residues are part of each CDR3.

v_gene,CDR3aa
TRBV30,CAWSKSPNQPQHF
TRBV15,CATTSVTGGGTEAFF
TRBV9,CASSVAAGGFGNEKLFF
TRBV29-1,CSVEVLPSSYNEQFF
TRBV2,CASSEARGVGEAFF
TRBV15,CATSRVAGGIEKLFF
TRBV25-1,CASSLANTEAFF
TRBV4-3,CASSQEQANYGYTF
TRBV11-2,CASSRADGRETQYF
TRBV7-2,CASSLRGEKLFF
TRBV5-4,CASSLGSGNYEQYF
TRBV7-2,CASSLAGRNEQFF
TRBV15,CATSGINEKLFF
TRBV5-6,CASSLDGTGRYNEQFF
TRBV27,CASSLQGDYYEQYF
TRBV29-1,CSVGTLGSYEQYF
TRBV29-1,CSATDRVDTEAFF
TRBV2,CASRLQTDTQYF
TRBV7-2,CASSLGTNYNSPLHF
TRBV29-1,CSVGTGTRGGTDTQYF
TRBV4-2,CASSQVSGGAREQFF
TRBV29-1,CSVGGGRTGELFF